This T cell receptor beta chain is drawn from a study of neoadjuvant anti-PD-1 for oral cavity cancer. Study-wide points: TCR analyses covered only three patients per response group.

Analysis of PBMCs was direct, with no culture step. The method was immunoSEQ multiplex PCR; TCRdb's version includes in-frame clones alone and lacks a portion of them. The data hold approximately 17,000 clones, with approximately 60% observed a single time. Regarding this clone: What it recognizes is unknown.

V lost 0 bases to trimming and J lost 8 bases; unmatched junction nucleotides: 8. CDR1 is SGHAT, CDR2 FQNNGV, per germline. CDR3 length: 17 residues. The sequence came from a person aged 35-80 years with oral cavity squamous cell carcinoma. The gene calls are TRBV11-2 and TRBJ2-1; the match to TRBD2 covers 12 bases. Material: PBMCs, obtained before nivolumab (anti-PD-1) treatment. CDR3 DNA sequence: TGTGCCAGCAGCTTAGATTTCGCTAGCGGGAGGGCGGATGAGCAGTTCTTC. Protein product: CASSLDFASGRADEQFF.